A single sample gave rise to the 10 T cell receptor beta chains below, sequenced in a study of post-analysis software for immune sequencing data. The study's findings and limits: Four to six TRBV segments were significantly more frequent in patients than in controls. TRBV5-6, TRBV5-1 and TRBV20-1 were among these segments.

Their antigen targets remain unknown. Unique molecular identifiers were built into the TCR beta cDNA libraries. TCRdb processed the PCR reads anew with MiXCR; each CDR3 protein has one entry. Of 820,000 or so distinct CDR3 sequences listed, approximately 53% are singletons. The sample consisted of blood. The receptors stem from a girl under 18 with multiple sclerosis.

The chain employs TRBV7-9 and TRBJ2-6; D is undetermined. Germline V gene data show CDR1 as SEHNR and CDR2 as FQNEAQ (reference sequence). Trimming shortened V by 4 bases and J by 0 bases, and 10 bases separated the two germline ends. The length of the CDR3 is 16 residues. The CDR3 protein is CASSSRSISGANVLTF. The CDR3, as DNA: TGTGCCAGCAGCTCGCGATCGATCTCTGGGGCCAACGTCCTGACTTTC.

The chain's CDR3 is CASSRGEQFF. The CDR3, as DNA: TGTGCCAGCAGTAGGGGGGAGCAGTTCTTC. The rearrangement uses TRBV12-3 or TRBV12-4 and TRBJ2-1, with D possibly TRBD1 on 6 matching bases. The V and J ends lost 5 bases and 10 bases respectively, with 6 bases between them. The CDR3 is 10 residues long.

The CDR3 DNA is TGTGCCAGCAGGGAGGGGGCCACAGGGGGAAAACTGTTTTTT. It is translated as CASREGATGGKLFF. The rearrangement links TRBV2 to TRBJ1-4; 8 positions match TRBD1. From germline, CDR1 is SNHLY and CDR2 FYNNEI. Unmatched junction bases numbered 10, after V lost 6 bases and J lost 10 bases. The CDR3 loop spans 14 amino acids.

This clonotype has a handful of counts. The V and J genes are TRBV15 and TRBJ2-7; D gene ambiguous. This CDR3 comprises 13 residues. Germline assignment: CDR1 LNHNV and CDR2 YYDKDF (reference sequence). V lost 0 bases to trimming and J lost 2 bases, with 5 bases between them. The CDR3 region has the DNA TGTGCCACCAGCAGAGATAGGCCCTACGAGCAGTACTTC. Amino acids: CATSRDRPYEQYF.

As concerns this clonotype: At one end, the junction sequence differs from germline, possibly due to a read error. The chain recombines TRBV20-1 with TRBJ2-1; D possibly corresponds to TRBD2 (5 bases). There are 13 residues in the CDR3. CDR1 and CDR2 from the germline V gene are DFQATT and SNEGSKA (reference sequence). CDR3 sequence: CSARLASCNEQFF. The CDR3 DNA reads TGCAGTGCTAGACTAGCCTCCTGCAATGAGCAGTTCTTC.

The chain employs TRBV7-3 and TRBJ2-4, with a tentative D call TRBD1 (6 bases). Judging by the DNA end, TRBJ2-7 fits better; the J call may be wrong. Germline-derived CDR1 and CDR2 are SGHTA and FQGTGA. This CDR3 is 13 amino acids long. The CDR3 spells CASSFLQGSEQYF. The CDR3 DNA is TGTGCCAGCAGCTTTCTACAGGGATCCGAGCAGTACTTC.

The rearrangement links TRBV7-2 to TRBJ2-7; no clear D. Per the germline V gene, CDR1 is SGHTA and CDR2 is FQGNSA. This CDR3 has 15 residues. Trimming pared 0 bases from V and 0 bases from J, leaving 9 bases between. The CDR3 DNA reads TGTGCCAGCAGCTTAGCGGTTCTAGTCTCCTACGAGCAGTACTTC. As protein: CASSLAVLVSYEQYF.

The chain is built from TRBV27 and TRBJ2-7; D is ambiguous. The CDR3 has 14 amino acids. Looked up from germline, CDR1 is MNHEY and CDR2 is SMNVEV (reference sequence). With 5 bases removed from V and 0 bases from J, the gap between germline ends came to 11 bases. CDR3 sequence (DNA): TGTGCCAGCAGTGGTCATGAAACCTCCTACGAGCAGTACTTC. Protein: CASSGHETSYEQYF.

The gene calls are TRBV3-1 and TRBJ2-3, with a tentative D call TRBD1 (6 bases). Germline lookup yields CDR1 LGHDT and CDR2 YNNKEL (reference sequence). The V gene lost 4 bases and the J gene lost 4 bases, with 15 bases spanning the gap. The CDR3 contains 15 residues. As DNA, the CDR3 is TGTGCCAGCAGCCCCGGACAGTTTCCCGCAGATACGCAGTATTTT. Translation gives CASSPGQFPADTQYF.

This clonotype was found once. For the CDR3, the DNA is TGTGCCAGCAGCTTAACGAGTGGCGGGAGGGTCCAAGAGACCCAGTACTTC. It translates to CASSLTSGGRVQETQYF. The rearrangement links TRBV7-3 to TRBJ2-5, with 9 bases lining up with TRBD2. The CDR3 is 17 residues long. The ends lost 0 bases at V and 1 base at J; junction bases unmatched: 6. The germline gives CDR1 SGHTA, CDR2 FQGTGA.